The next 6 T cell receptor beta chains were all read from a single sample in a study of cytomegalovirus exposure and HLA in healthy donors. Both 60 Vbeta primers and 13 Jbeta primers went into the PCR. The protocol was immunoSEQ multiplex PCR, while the TCRdb copy is restricted to in-frame clones and leaves out a portion. The sample lists some 150,000 clones; roughly 80% were seen once. Material for sequencing was PBMCs. All receptors come from a man aged 40-49 years in good health and CMV-seropositive.

The DNA of the CDR3 is TGTGCCAGCAGCTCGGGACTCACCGGAAGTTCACCCCTCCACTTT. Protein product: CASSSGLTGSSPLHF. The chain joins TRBV7-9 to TRBJ1-6, with D possibly TRBD1 on 5 matching bases. The CDR3 contains 15 residues. V lost 4 bases to trimming and J lost 9 bases, with 16 bases between them. Germline V gives CDR1 SEHNR, CDR2 FQNEAQ (reference sequence).

The chain employs TRBV30 and TRBJ1-3; D perhaps matches TRBD1 (5 bases). The CDR3 covers 12 residues. V lost 2 bases and J lost 4, with 6 bases in between. The germline V gene has CDR1 GTSNPN and CDR2 SVGIG (reference sequence). The CDR3 DNA follows: TGTGCCTGGAGTAGACAGGGAAACACCATATATTTT. It specifies CAWSRQGNTIYF.

This chain uses TRBV4-1 with TRBJ2-1, with 10 positions matching TRBD2. CDR1 is MGHRA, CDR2 YSYEKL, per germline. The CDR3 length is 16 residues. Trimming at V came to 3 bases and at J to 5 bases, leaving 7 bases not matched to a gene. The CDR3 DNA follows: TGCGCCAGCAGCCAGAGATCTAGCGGGAGTCACAATGAGCAGTTCTTC. Translating gives CASSQRSSGSHNEQFF.

The genes are TRBV11-2 and TRBJ1-5, with a tentative D call TRBD1 (5 bases). The germline V and J ends were trimmed by 1 base and 1 base, with 8 bases remaining between them. There are 15 residues in the CDR3. Germline CDR1 is SGHAT and CDR2 is FQNNGV. The CDR3 loop is CASSLARGSNQPQHF. The CDR3 coding sequence is TGTGCCAGCAGCTTAGCTCGGGGGAGCAATCAGCCCCAGCATTTT.

V and J are TRBV7-6 and TRBJ2-3, with D possibly TRBD2 on 6 matching bases. CDR3 length equals 17 residues. Trimming left V 2 bases short and J 2 bases short, with 17 bases between. Germline CDR1 reads SGHVS; CDR2 reads FNYEAQ. CDR3 sequence (DNA): TGTGCCAGCAGCTTATCGTTGTCGGGACTCTCCACAGATACGCAGTATTTT. Amino acids: CASSLSLSGLSTDTQYF. Filled out from reference TRBV7-6 and TRBJ2-3, the complete variable domain reads GAGVSQSPRYKVTKRGQDVALRCDPISGHVSLYWYRQALGQGPEFLTYFNYEAQQDKSGLPNDRFSAERPEGSISTLTIQRTEQRDSAMYRCASSLSLSGLSTDTQYFGPGTRLTVL.

The chain is built from TRBV9 and TRBJ2-5; 9 bases are a match to TRBD2. The CDR3 extends over 16 amino acids. V dropped 0 bases and J dropped 5; count of bases not matched to a gene: 8. Looked up from germline, CDR1 is SGDLS and CDR2 is YYNGEE. The CDR3 spells CASSVGGGGALETQYF. Here the CDR3 DNA reads TGTGCCAGCAGCGTAGGCGGCGGGGGGGCCTTGGAGACCCAGTACTTC.